Here is one TCR beta chain with its context. The sample belongs to a study of blood T cell repertoires in COVID-19. In the study overall: COVID-19 samples collected from the United States, Italy and Spain covered acute and convalescent phases. Sources were T cells, B-cell-depleted T cells, or PBMCs; the material itself was cDNA or gDNA.

In the original workflow: Amplification of reference gene primers provided the estimated nucleated cell counts. The repertoire was sequenced with immunoSEQ multiplex PCR; TCRdb's copy has only in-frame clones and lacks some. D and trimming were read from the DNA, whereas the V and J calls and clone size are those reported in that table. Of roughly 200,000 clones in the sample, nearly 90% were seen once. Trimming took 4 bases from V and 0 from J, leaving 15 bases between them. Germline-derived CDR1 and CDR2 are ENHRY and SYGVKD. This CDR3 contains 17 residues. This sequence joins TRBV10-3 and TRBJ1-4; the D gene is possibly TRBD1 (5 bases). The sequencing input was peripheral blood. This clonotype was obtained from a man in his fifties or sixties with acute or convalescent COVID-19. CDR3 residues: CAISAGDVVSTNEKLFF. CDR3 in DNA: TGTGCCATCAGTGCGGGGGATGTAGTGTCAACTAATGAAAAACTGTTTTTT.